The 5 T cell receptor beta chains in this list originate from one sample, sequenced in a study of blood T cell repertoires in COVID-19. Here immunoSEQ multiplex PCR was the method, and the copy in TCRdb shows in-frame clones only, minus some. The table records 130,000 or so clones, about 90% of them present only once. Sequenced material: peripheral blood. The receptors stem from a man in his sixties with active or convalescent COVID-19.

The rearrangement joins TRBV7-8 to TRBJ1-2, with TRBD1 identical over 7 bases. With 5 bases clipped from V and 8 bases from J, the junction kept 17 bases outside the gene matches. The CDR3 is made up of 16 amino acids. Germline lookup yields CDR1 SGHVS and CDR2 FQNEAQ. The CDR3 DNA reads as TGTGCCAGCAGCGGCAAAAGGGCCGGGACAGTAAGCGGCTACACCTTC. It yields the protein CASSGKRAGTVSGYTF.

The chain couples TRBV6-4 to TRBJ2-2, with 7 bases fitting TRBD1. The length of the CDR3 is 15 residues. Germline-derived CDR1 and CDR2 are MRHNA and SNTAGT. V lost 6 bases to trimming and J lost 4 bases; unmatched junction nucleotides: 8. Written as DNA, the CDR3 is TGTGCCAGCAGATTGGCGGCAGGGGGCACCGGGGAGCTGTTTTTT. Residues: CASRLAAGGTGELFF.

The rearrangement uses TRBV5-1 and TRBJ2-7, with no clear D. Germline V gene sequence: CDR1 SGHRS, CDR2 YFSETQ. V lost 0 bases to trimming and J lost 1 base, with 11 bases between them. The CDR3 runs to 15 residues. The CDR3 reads CASSLEPEVSYEQYF. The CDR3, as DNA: TGCGCCAGCAGCTTGGAGCCTGAGGTTTCCTACGAGCAGTACTTC. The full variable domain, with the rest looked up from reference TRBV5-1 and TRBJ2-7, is KAGVTQTPRYLIKTRGQQVTLSCSPISGHRSVSWYQQTPGQGLQFLFEYFSETQRNKGNFPGRFSGRQFSNSRSEMNVSTLELGDSALYLCASSLEPEVSYEQYFGPGTRLTVT.

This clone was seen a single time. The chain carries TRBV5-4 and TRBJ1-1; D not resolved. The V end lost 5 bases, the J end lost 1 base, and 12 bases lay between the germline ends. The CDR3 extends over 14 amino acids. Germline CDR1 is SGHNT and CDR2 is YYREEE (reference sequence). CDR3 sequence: CASSPNTANTEAFF. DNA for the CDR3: TGTGCCAGCAGTCCAAACACCGCGAACACTGAAGCTTTCTTT.

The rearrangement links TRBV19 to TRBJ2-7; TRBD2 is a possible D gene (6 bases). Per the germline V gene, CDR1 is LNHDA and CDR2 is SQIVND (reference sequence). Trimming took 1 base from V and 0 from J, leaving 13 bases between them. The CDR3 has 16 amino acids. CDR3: CASSIAGGTGSYEQYF. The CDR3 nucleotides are TGTGCCAGTAGTATAGCTGGAGGGACGGGCTCCTACGAGCAGTACTTC.